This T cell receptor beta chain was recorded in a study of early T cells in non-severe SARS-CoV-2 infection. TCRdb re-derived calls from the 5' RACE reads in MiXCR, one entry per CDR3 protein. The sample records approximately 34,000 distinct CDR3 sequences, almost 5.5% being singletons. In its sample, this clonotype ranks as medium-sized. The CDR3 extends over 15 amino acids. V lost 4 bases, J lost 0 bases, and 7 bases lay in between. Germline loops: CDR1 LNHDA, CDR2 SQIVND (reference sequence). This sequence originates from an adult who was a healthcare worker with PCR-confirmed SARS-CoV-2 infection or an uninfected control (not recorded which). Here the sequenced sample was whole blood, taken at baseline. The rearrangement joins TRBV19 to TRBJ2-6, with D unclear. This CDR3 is CASSTIRSGANVLTF. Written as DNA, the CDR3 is TGTGCCAGTAGTACTATCCGCTCTGGGGCCAACGTCCTGACTTTC.